This entry concerns a single T cell receptor (beta chain). Its antigen is unidentified. This PCR relied on a set of 60 Vbeta primers and 13 Jbeta primers. Using immunoSEQ multiplex PCR, the repertoire was profiled, and TCRdb retains in-frame clones only, with some absent. This repertoire includes tens of thousands of clones. The data derive from a study of cytomegalovirus exposure and HLA in healthy donors. Looking at the study overall: A data release that came early held approximately 85 million unique TCRs from HLA-typed donors. Study-wide results and limits: There were some public TCRs occurring in many donors, but most TCR sequences were rare. Association of roughly 17,000 TCR beta sequences with HLA alleles was found at 0.05 false discovery rate in a later analysis.

Germline V gene data show CDR1 as SGDLS and CDR2 as YYNGEE. Trimming removed 2 bases from V and 1 base from J, with 12 bases in between. The CDR3 is 15 amino acids. The chain is built from TRBV9 and TRBJ1-1; weak D call: TRBD1 (6 bases). Sequencing input: PBMCs. This receptor was obtained from a man in his forties in good health and CMV-seronegative. CDR3: CASSVGGASNTEAFF. The CDR3 DNA reads as TGTGCCAGCAGCGTTGGGGGGGCCTCGAACACTGAAGCTTTCTTT.